Below, 3 T cell receptor beta chains from the same sample are listed, as sequenced in a study of blood T cells in healthy people across ages. Primed by a sample-barcoded 5' primer and a J-beta primer mix, a second PCR proceeded for about 7 to 11 cycles. One entry per CDR3 protein results from TCRdb running MiXCR on the 5' RACE reads. The profile covers about 800,000 distinct CDR3 sequences, with 20% to 25% appearing a single time and under 4.5% taken by the ten largest. The data were also submitted as part of a second study, on T cells of mothers and their children.

The sequenced material came from blood. These receptors originate from a boy younger than 18 in good health.

The chain uses TRBV7-2 and TRBJ2-5, with 11 nucleotides matching TRBD1. Germline-derived CDR1 and CDR2 are SGHTA and FQGNSA. The CDR3 is 15 residues long. V dropped 0 bases and J dropped 11; count of bases not matched to a gene: 8. CDR3 region: CASSLAGQGAVEQYF. The DNA for the CDR3 is TGTGCCAGCAGCTTAGCCGGACAGGGGGCTGTGGAGCAGTACTTC.

The V and J genes are TRBV6-2 or TRBV6-3 and TRBJ2-5; D may match TRBD1 or TRBD2 (5 bases each). The J call may be incorrect, as the DNA end agrees better with TRBJ2-7. The CDR3 is 13 residues long. From germline, CDR1 is MNHEY and CDR2 SVGEGT. CDR3 residues: CASRTGAIYEQYF. CDR3 nucleotide sequence: TGTGCCAGCAGAACCGGGGCCATCTACGAGCAGTACTTC.

This clonotype was observed a few times. A read error may account for a junction end that differs from germline. The chain has TRBV28 and TRBJ2-5; 12 bases line up with TRBD1. There are 15 residues in the CDR3. The V gene's germline CDR1 is MDHEN and CDR2 SYDVKM. CDR3 protein: CAGSTGTGGWETQYF. In nucleotides, the CDR3 is TGTGCCGGCAGCACCGGGACAGGGGGCTGGGAGACCCAGTACTTC.